One sample yielded the 30 T cell receptor beta chains listed below, sequenced in a study of Ad26.COV2.S vaccination and SARS-CoV-2 variants (dated by TCRdb to the early 2020s). In light of the paper, this sample's treatment or condition label describes: around 19 received Ad26.COV2.S at low or high dose, single or two shots; about five received placebo; per-sample allocation not given. For vaccine and placebo recipients, repertoires were sequenced using samples collected on day 63 after the first injection. Library preparation used the immunoSEQ multiplex PCR assay. Sourced from immuneACCESS, this table was stored by TCRdb with only in-frame sequences that have V and J called. A share of the clones is absent; for the studies checked, an unresolved V gene accounts for under half, and the remainder has no known explanation. Within this sample are around 250,000 clones, with around 87% of them counted one time only. The ten largest clones take up 2.5% to 3.5% of the sample.

The sample was peripheral blood, taken in a trial of Ad26.COV2.S vaccine versus placebo. The source is a person between 18 and 65 years old who received the Ad26.COV2.S COVID-19 vaccine or a placebo.

V is TRBV11-3 and J is TRBJ2-1; D gene unclear. V was pared by 5 bases and J by 5 bases, with 16 bases between. This CDR3 region has 15 residues. The germline gives CDR1 SGHNT, CDR2 YENEEA. CDR3 loop: CASSPGRASNNEQFF. The CDR3 DNA reads TGTGCCAGCAGCCCCGGTCGGGCATCAAACAATGAGCAGTTCTTC.

This chain connects TRBV7-6 to TRBJ1-5; 11 nucleotides match TRBD1. The CDR3 has 15 amino acids. Germline lookup yields CDR1 SGHVS and CDR2 FNYEAQ. V dropped 4 bases and J dropped 5; count of bases not matched to a gene: 4. The CDR3 nucleotides read TGTGCCAGCAGCTCCGGGACAGGGGGGTATCAGCCCCAGCATTTT. This translates into CASSSGTGGYQPQHF.

The chain recombines TRBV6-2 or TRBV6-3 with TRBJ2-2; 14 nucleotides agree with TRBD2. Germline CDR1 and CDR2: MNHEY and SVGEGT. J gave up 0 bases and V 2 bases, and 5 bases lay outside the gene matches. The CDR3 has 19 residues. For the CDR3, the DNA is TGTGCCAGCAGTTACGAGACTAGCGGGGGGGGAGCGAACACCGGGGAGCTGTTTTTT. Translated, it gives CASSYETSGGGANTGELFF.

This chain uses TRBV13 with TRBJ2-1; 14 positions agree with TRBD2. V trimming: 4 bases; J trimming: 11 bases; junction bases outside the gene matches: 7. The V gene's germline CDR1 is PRHDT and CDR2 FYEKMQ (reference sequence). The CDR3 has 15 amino acids. CDR3 sequence (DNA): TGTGCCAGCAGCTCTGGGACTAGCGGGGGCATTAAGCAGTTCTTC. Translation gives CASSSGTSGGIKQFF.

V and J are TRBV5-4 and TRBJ1-1; a weak D match, TRBD1 (6 bases). The V gene's germline CDR1 is SGHNT and CDR2 YYREEE (reference sequence). CDR3 length: 11 residues. Deletions cut 7 bases from V and 6 bases from J, with 10 bases between. CDR3 in amino acids: CASEAGAEAFF. CDR3 in DNA: TGTGCCAGCGAGGCAGGGGCTGAAGCTTTCTTT.

J is TRBJ2-3 and V is TRBV19; the match to TRBD1 covers 8 bases. V shed 6 bases, J shed 7 bases, and the junction held 9 bases outside the gene matches. Germline V gene lookup returns CDR1 LNHDA and CDR2 SQIVND (reference sequence). The CDR3 runs to 14 residues. CDR3 region: CASSGWTGSNTQYF. The CDR3 coding sequence is TGTGCCAGTAGCGGGTGGACAGGGTCAAATACGCAGTATTTT.

This clone was seen once. This same CDR3 is encoded by further DNA sequences in the sample. CDR3 nucleotide sequence: TGCGCCAGCAGCTCGCTAGGTAGGTTCAATGAGCAGTTCTTC. Its translation: CASSSLGRFNEQFF. The chain recombines TRBV5-1 with TRBJ2-1, with D unclear. Trimming shortened V by 3 bases and J by 6 bases, and 13 bases separated the two germline ends. The CDR3 length is 14 residues. The germline V gene has CDR1 SGHRS and CDR2 YFSETQ. The entire variable domain, with the rest obtained from reference TRBV5-1 and TRBJ2-1, is as follows: KAGVTQTPRYLIKTRGQQVTLSCSPISGHRSVSWYQQTPGQGLQFLFEYFSETQRNKGNFPGRFSGRQFSNSRSEMNVSTLELGDSALYLCASSSLGRFNEQFFGPGTRLTVL.

The rearrangement uses TRBV30 and TRBJ2-7; 7 nucleotides line up with TRBD2. After removal of 0 bases from V and 4 bases from J, the junction contained 6 bases not matched to a gene. This CDR3 has 14 amino acids. The V gene's germline CDR1 is GTSNPN and CDR2 SVGIG (reference sequence). The CDR3 bases are TGTGCCTGGAGTGTGGGCGGGAGTCGGTACGAGCAGTACTTC. It translates to CAWSVGGSRYEQYF.

V is TRBV5-6 and J is TRBJ1-5; D remains ambiguous. Trimming took off 1 base at V and 3 bases at J, with 11 bases between the two ends. Germline CDR1 reads SGHDT; CDR2 reads YYEEEE. This CDR3 comprises 15 residues. For the CDR3, the DNA is TGTGCCAGCAGCTTGAGGGCCCTATCCAATCAGCCCCAGCATTTT. It specifies CASSLRALSNQPQHF.

The chain joins TRBV10-3 to TRBJ1-5, with TRBD1 matching 8 bases. Germline values: CDR1 ENHRY, CDR2 SYGVKD. This CDR3 is 13 amino acids long. The V segment lost 6 bases and the J segment 5 bases; nucleotides outside the gene matches: 3. CDR3 in DNA: TGTGCCATCAGGGACAGGGAGGATCAGCCCCAGCATTTT. Encoded protein: CAIRDREDQPQHF.

The chain has TRBV3-1 (or the pseudogene TRBV3-2) and TRBJ2-3, with TRBD2 identical over 9 bases. V lost 1 base to trimming and J lost 8 bases; unmatched junction nucleotides: 4. The CDR3 contains 14 residues. Per germline, CDR1 LGHDT and CDR2 YNNKEL (reference sequence). The CDR3 spells CASSQGVAGVTQYF. CDR3 in DNA: TGTGCCAGCAGCCAAGGGGTAGCGGGAGTTACGCAGTATTTT.

The gene calls are TRBV11-2 and TRBJ1-3, with D possibly being TRBD1 (6 bases). The CDR3 has 13 amino acids. Germline values: CDR1 SGHAT, CDR2 FQNNGV. Between the trimmed V and J ends, which lost 1 base and 9 bases, there was a span of 10 bases. The CDR3 nucleotides read TGTGCCAGCAGCTTAGCGGAGGGGGGCACCATATATTTT. This encodes CASSLAEGGTIYF.

The V call is TRBV6-4, the J call TRBJ2-1; 10 bases line up with TRBD2. V was clipped by 8 bases and J by 7 bases; unmatched bases: 11. Per the germline V gene, CDR1 is MRHNA and CDR2 is SNTAGT. The CDR3 loop spans 15 amino acids. The CDR3 sequence: CASGQREGPWNEQFF. The CDR3 bases are TGTGCCAGCGGGCAGCGGGAGGGCCCGTGGAATGAGCAGTTCTTC.

V is TRBV4-3 and J is TRBJ2-3; 13 bases map to TRBD2. Germline assignment: CDR1 LGHNA and CDR2 YSLEER. Unmatched junction bases numbered 4, after V lost 0 bases and J lost 4 bases. The CDR3 contains 17 residues. The CDR3 DNA reads as TGCGCCAGCAGCCAAGACACTAGCGGGGGGGCGTCAGATACGCAGTATTTT. It codes for CASSQDTSGGASDTQYF.

The rearrangement links TRBV5-5 to TRBJ2-7; the match to TRBD1 covers 7 bases. The CDR3 is 15 residues long. Losses at the gene ends were 4 bases for V and 3 bases for J; bases not matched to a gene: 10. The V gene's germline CDR1 is SGHKS and CDR2 YYEKEE (reference sequence). The CDR3 is CASSTRQGPLYEQYF. The CDR3 nucleotides are TGTGCCAGCAGCACCCGACAGGGCCCTCTCTACGAGCAGTACTTC.

The chain combines TRBV5-5 with TRBJ2-4; D gene ambiguous. V was clipped by 2 bases and J by 0 bases, with 15 bases between them. The CDR3 is made up of 17 amino acids. The V gene's germline CDR1 is SGHKS and CDR2 YYEKEE (reference sequence). In nucleotides, the CDR3 is TGTGCCAGCAGCTTTACAGACACACTGATAGCCAAAAACATTCAGTACTTC. As protein: CASSFTDTLIAKNIQYF.

The V gene is TRBV7-2, the J gene TRBJ2-1, with unresolved D. Trimming shortened V by 5 bases and J by 0 bases, and 11 bases separated the two germline ends. Germline CDR1 is SGHTA and CDR2 is FQGNSA. The length of the CDR3 is 15 residues. The CDR3 here is CASSAYSSSYNEQFF. CDR3 DNA sequence: TGTGCCAGCAGCGCTTACTCGAGCTCCTACAATGAGCAGTTCTTC. Based on the CDR3 plus reference TRBV7-2 and TRBJ2-1, the full variable domain is GAGVSQSPSNKVTEKGKDVELRCDPISGHTALYWYRQSLGQGLEFLIYFQGNSAPDKSGLPSDRFSAERTGGSVSTLTIQRTQQEDSAVYLCASSAYSSSYNEQFFGPGTRLTVL.

This chain joins TRBV5-4 and TRBJ2-1, with a weak D call TRBD2 (5 bases). The CDR3 contains 14 residues. Looked up from germline, CDR1 is SGHNT and CDR2 is YYREEE (reference sequence). V lost 3 bases and J lost 2, with 9 bases in between. This CDR3 reads CASSSSGPYNEQFF. In DNA, the CDR3 is TGTGCCAGCAGCTCGAGCGGCCCCTACAATGAGCAGTTCTTC.

The rearrangement joins TRBV7-9 to TRBJ2-1; perhaps TRBD2 as D (6 bases). The CDR3 sequence is 19 residues long. Per the germline V gene, CDR1 is SEHNR and CDR2 is FQNEAQ (reference sequence). Trimming shortened V by 2 bases and J by 5 bases, and 25 bases separated the two germline ends. The CDR3 protein is CASSLSVSPGTPPHNEQFF. The CDR3 DNA reads TGTGCCAGCAGCTTATCCGTTTCCCCCGGGACTCCCCCTCACAATGAGCAGTTCTTC.

The rearrangement joins TRBV5-1 to TRBJ2-2; D perhaps matches TRBD2 (5 bases). The CDR3 is 18 residues long. Germline CDR1 reads SGHRS; CDR2 reads YFSETQ. The V end lost 4 bases, the J end lost 0 bases, and 19 bases lay between the germline ends. CDR3: CASSPEGPGLTNTGELFF. The CDR3 DNA is TGCGCCAGCAGCCCCGAAGGACCTGGACTGACGAACACCGGGGAGCTGTTTTTT.

V and J are TRBV5-6 and TRBJ2-7; 7 bases map to TRBD2. The ends lost 4 bases at V and 0 bases at J; junction bases unmatched: 4. The germline gives CDR1 SGHDT, CDR2 YYEEEE. The CDR3 covers 14 residues. The CDR3 nucleotides are TGTGCCAGCAGCGGGGGGGATAGCTCCTACGAGCAGTACTTC. Its translation is CASSGGDSSYEQYF.

V and J are TRBV18 and TRBJ1-1; D is uncertain. This CDR3 region has 13 residues. CDR1 KGHSH and CDR2 LQKENI come from the germline V gene. V was trimmed by 3 bases and J by 3 bases, leaving 8 bases between them. The CDR3 is CASSPRQDTEAFF. As DNA, the CDR3 is TGTGCCAGCTCACCGCGGCAAGACACTGAAGCTTTCTTT.

The rearrangement joins TRBV9 to TRBJ2-1; D is undetermined. CDR1 and CDR2 (germline): SGDLS, YYNGEE. Trimming took off 2 bases at V and 1 base at J, with 10 bases between the two ends. The length of the CDR3 is 15 residues. The CDR3 here is CASSVTTASYNEQFF. The CDR3 DNA is TGTGCCAGCAGCGTCACCACAGCGTCCTACAATGAGCAGTTCTTC.

J is TRBJ2-1 and V is TRBV15, with D perhaps assigned TRBD1 or TRBD2 (5 bases each). CDR3 length: 12 amino acids. Germline lookup yields CDR1 LNHNV and CDR2 YYDKDF (reference sequence). Trimming pared 8 bases from V and 7 bases from J, leaving 12 bases between. The DNA for the CDR3 is TGTGCCACCGGGGACCGTAGGAATGAGCAGTTCTTC. This sequence encodes CATGDRRNEQFF.

V usage is TRBV6-4 and J usage is TRBJ2-2, with D hard to call. CDR3 length equals 12 residues. V was cut by 8 bases and J by 0 bases, with 4 bases left in between. Germline V gene sequence: CDR1 MRHNA, CDR2 SNTAGT. CDR3 loop: CASGTNTGELFF. The CDR3 bases are TGTGCCAGCGGGACGAACACCGGGGAGCTGTTTTTT.

The chain recombines TRBV5-6 with TRBJ1-4; D not certain. CDR1 SGHDT and CDR2 YYEEEE come from the germline V gene. This CDR3 region has 15 residues. V gave up 4 bases and J gave up 1 base, with 11 bases separating them. CDR3 residues: CASSMLGETNEKLFF. The CDR3 bases are TGTGCCAGCAGCATGCTCGGAGAAACTAATGAAAAACTGTTTTTT.

The chain employs TRBV7-9 and TRBJ2-3, with TRBD1 matching over 9 bases. The CDR3 is 15 amino acids. The V gene's germline CDR1 is SEHNR and CDR2 FQNEAQ (reference sequence). V was pared by 4 bases and J by 4 bases, with 6 bases of the junction left unmatched. The CDR3 sequence: CASSSGDRESDTQYF. CDR3 DNA: TGTGCCAGCAGCTCAGGGGACAGGGAGTCAGATACGCAGTATTTT.

The gene calls are TRBV4-1 and TRBJ2-2; D gene unclear. The CDR3 is 14 amino acids. Trimming took off 0 bases at V and 6 bases at J, with 8 bases between the two ends. In germline, CDR1 is MGHRA, CDR2 YSYEKL. CDR3 amino acids: CASSQEWIPGELFF. CDR3 in DNA: TGCGCCAGCAGCCAAGAGTGGATTCCCGGGGAGCTGTTTTTT.

The chain uses TRBV7-7 and TRBJ2-7, with D possibly matching TRBD2 (6 bases). Per germline, CDR1 SSHAT and CDR2 FNYEAQ (reference sequence). The CDR3 contains 12 residues. The V end lost 8 bases, the J end lost 6 bases, and 14 bases lay between the germline ends. For the CDR3, the DNA is TGTGCCAGCGGCACGGAGGGTGGCGAGCAGTACTTC. Protein sequence: CASGTEGGEQYF.

This chain joins TRBV28 and TRBJ1-6, with D possibly being TRBD1 (6 bases). This CDR3 region has 14 residues. Trimming removed 5 bases at V and 10 bases at J, with 15 bases between. Germline V gene sequence: CDR1 MDHEN, CDR2 SYDVKM. In DNA form, the CDR3 reads TGTGCCAGCAGTCCCCCGGGGGGCGCATCACCCCTCCACTTT. As protein: CASSPPGGASPLHF.